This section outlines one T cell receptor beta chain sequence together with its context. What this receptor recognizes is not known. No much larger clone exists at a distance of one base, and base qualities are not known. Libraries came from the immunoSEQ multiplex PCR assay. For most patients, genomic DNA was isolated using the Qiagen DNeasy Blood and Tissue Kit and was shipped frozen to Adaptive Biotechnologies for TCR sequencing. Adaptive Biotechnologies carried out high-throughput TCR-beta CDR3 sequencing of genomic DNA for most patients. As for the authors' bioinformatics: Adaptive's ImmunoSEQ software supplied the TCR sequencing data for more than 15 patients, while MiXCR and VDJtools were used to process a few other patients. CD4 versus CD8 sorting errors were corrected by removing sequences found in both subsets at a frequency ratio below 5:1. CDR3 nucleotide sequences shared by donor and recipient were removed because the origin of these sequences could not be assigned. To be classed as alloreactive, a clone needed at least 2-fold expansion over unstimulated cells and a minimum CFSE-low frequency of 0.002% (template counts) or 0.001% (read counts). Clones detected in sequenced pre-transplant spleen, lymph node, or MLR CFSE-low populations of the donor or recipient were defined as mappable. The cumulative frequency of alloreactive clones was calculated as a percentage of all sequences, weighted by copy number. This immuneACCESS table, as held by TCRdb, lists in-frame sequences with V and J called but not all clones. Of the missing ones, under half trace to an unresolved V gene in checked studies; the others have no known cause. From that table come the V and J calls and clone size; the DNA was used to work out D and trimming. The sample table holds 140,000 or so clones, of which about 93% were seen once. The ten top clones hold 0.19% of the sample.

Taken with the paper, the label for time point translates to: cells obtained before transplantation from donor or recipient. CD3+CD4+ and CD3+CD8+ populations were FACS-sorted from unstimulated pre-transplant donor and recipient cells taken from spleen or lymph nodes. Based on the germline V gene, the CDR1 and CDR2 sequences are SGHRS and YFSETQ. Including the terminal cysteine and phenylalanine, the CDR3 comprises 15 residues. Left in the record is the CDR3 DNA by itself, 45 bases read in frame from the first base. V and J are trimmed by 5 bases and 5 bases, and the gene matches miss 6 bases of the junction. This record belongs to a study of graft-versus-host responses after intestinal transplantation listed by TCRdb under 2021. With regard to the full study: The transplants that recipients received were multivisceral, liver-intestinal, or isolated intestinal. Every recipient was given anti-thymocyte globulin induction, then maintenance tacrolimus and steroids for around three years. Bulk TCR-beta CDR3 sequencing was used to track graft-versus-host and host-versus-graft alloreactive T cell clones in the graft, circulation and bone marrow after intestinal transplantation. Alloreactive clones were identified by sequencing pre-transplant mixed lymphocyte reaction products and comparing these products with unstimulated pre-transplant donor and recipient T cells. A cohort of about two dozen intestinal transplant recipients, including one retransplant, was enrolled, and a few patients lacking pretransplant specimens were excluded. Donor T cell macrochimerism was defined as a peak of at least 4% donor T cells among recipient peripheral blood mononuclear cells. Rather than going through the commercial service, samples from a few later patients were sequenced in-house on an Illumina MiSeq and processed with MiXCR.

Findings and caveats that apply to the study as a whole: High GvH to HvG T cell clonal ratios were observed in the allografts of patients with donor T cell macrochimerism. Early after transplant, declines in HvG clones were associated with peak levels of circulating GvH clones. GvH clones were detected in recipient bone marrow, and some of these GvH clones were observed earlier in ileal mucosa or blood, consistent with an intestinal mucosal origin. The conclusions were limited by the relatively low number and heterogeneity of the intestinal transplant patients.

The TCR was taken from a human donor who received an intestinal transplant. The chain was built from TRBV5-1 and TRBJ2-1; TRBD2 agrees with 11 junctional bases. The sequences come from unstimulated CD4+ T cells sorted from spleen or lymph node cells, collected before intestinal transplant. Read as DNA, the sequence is TGCGCCAGCAGTTTGCCGGGACTAGCGGACAATGAGCAGTTCTTC. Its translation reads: CASSLPGLADNEQFF.